This TCR beta chain was documented in a study of blood T cells in healthy people across ages (dated by TCRdb to 2013 to 2016). General notes on the study: In model experiments, template switching captured roughly one uniquely barcoded TCR beta cDNA molecule for every two T cells. Age-related changes in TCR beta repertoire diversity were measured in the study by deep sequencing normalized with unique cDNA molecular identifiers. For two donors (one aged 18 to 30 and one aged 80 or older), the study analyzed two additional independent replicas of 1 million unique cDNA reads from the same blood draw. Donors were grouped into four age groups: young (average 16 years), middle-aged (39), aged (roughly 62) and long-lived (less than 85). Here is what the overall study found, with its caveats: Conclusive comparison of naive and antigen-experienced compartments was prevented by the profiling of bulk unsorted PBMCs. As age increased, observed TCR beta diversity per million T cells dropped in a roughly linear way, and a significant reduction was already evident by age roughly 40. Estimates of total diversity based on one million sequenced T cells were regarded as lower bounds and as underestimates. There was a strong correlation between observed TCR beta diversity and the percentage of naive T cells measured by flow cytometry. Because the CMV infection status of the donors was unknown, age-related changes in expanded clonotypes may potentially have been confounded. Compared with the aged group, the long-lived group had more naive CD4+ T cells, fewer expanded clones and increased TCR diversity, a pattern suggesting age selection.

Worth noting for this clonotype: Its antigen remains unidentified. Within one base of it there is no much larger clone, and no base qualities were kept.

Donors were a few dozen systemically healthy Caucasian individuals from Russia aged roughly 6 to 100 years. Each donor gave ten milliliters of peripheral blood, collected into EDTA-treated Vacutainer tubes. PBMCs were isolated by Ficoll-Paque density-gradient centrifugation, with at least 6 million obtained per sample. Trizol reagent was used to extract total RNA from the PBMCs, yielding at least 5 micrograms per sample. The percentages of naive CD45RAhigh/CD27high T cells were determined by flow cytometry on a PBMC aliquot from every donor. CDR1 DFQATT and CDR2 SNEGSKA were looked up in the germline V gene (reference sequence). Reading from cysteine to phenylalanine, the CDR3 counts 15 amino acids. The read is trimmed to its CDR3 DNA, 45 bases read in frame from base 1. Between the V and J ends, shortened by 0 bases and 5 bases respectively, the junction contains 16 bases. Library preparation was by 5' RACE. Sequencing used an Illumina HiSeq 2500. The second PCR ran for about 7 to 11 cycles and used a J-beta primer mix along with a sample-barcoded 5' primer. A unique molecular identifier was introduced onto each TCR beta cDNA molecule by a template-switch 5' adaptor carrying 12 random nucleotides. Each sample yielded at least 3 million CDR3-containing paired-end reads. First-strand cDNA was synthesized from all RNA with the Mint cDNA synthesis kit, primed by a TRBC-specific oligonucleotide. After uracil-DNA glycosylase treatment, a first 18-cycle PCR used universal primers M1SS and BC2_uni_R on all cDNA. The published analysis was carried out like this. For normalization, 1 million high-quality reads were randomly selected from each sample, with every read carrying a distinct molecular identifier. Reads sharing molecular identifiers were discarded rather than binned into consensus sequences. MiTCR, run with a Q25 quality threshold and the strictest error-elimination algorithm, handled CDR3 identification, clonotype clustering and error correction. A nonparametric unseen species model using Euler transformation provided a lower-bound estimate of total TCR beta diversity. The raw public data were reprocessed by TCRdb itself: fastp quality trimming at Q25, MiXCR clonotype calling, in-frame beta chains only. Entries that share a CDR3 protein sequence are merged under the most common genes and DNA. It is TCRdb's table, rather than the study itself, that gives the V and J calls and clone size. The sample yields around 700,000 distinct CDR3 sequences; just under 25% were counted once. Of the sample, more than 7.5% falls within the top ten clones.

This sample also appeared in a second study, on T cells of mothers and their children. The other study reports the following: Nine systemically healthy Caucasian individuals, comprising three mothers and their six children, were included as donors. cDNA synthesis consumed the entire amount of extracted RNA, loaded at around 1.5 ug RNA in each 15 ul reaction. In the second PCR, the M1S primer introduced both the sample barcodes and 2-4 random nucleotides. More than 8 million TCR beta CDR3 reads were obtained from each mother, and about 3 million reads were obtained from each child. Thymic selection shapes the output of TCR recombination in a similar way in related and unrelated pairs, and inherited differences have a minor effect. Normalized repertoire overlap was always slightly but never significantly higher in related than unrelated mother-child pairs. No persistent microchimeric T cell clones were found, with a detection sensitivity of approximately 95 clones per million clonotypes. To look for features that set related mother-child pairs apart from unrelated individuals, the researchers ran deep NGS to compare the TCR beta repertoires of mothers and children. Mothers averaged roughly 36 +/- 4 years of age and children averaged about 10 +/- 4 years. After adapters were ligated using NEBNext reagents, the libraries underwent 100+100 nt paired-end sequencing on an Illumina HiSeq 2000. Mother and child libraries were prepared a month apart and sequenced in separate runs to prevent cross-contamination. For each donor, somewhere between about 450,000 and 2,200,000 distinct TCR beta clonotypes were identified. Naive TCR beta clonotypes were estimated from low-frequency clonotypes matched to each donor's FACS-determined naive share, without sorting.

The receptor was derived from a boy between 10 and 17 years old in good health. The receptor chain draws on TRBV20-1 and TRBJ2-5, with a weak D call of TRBD1 (6 bases match). What was sequenced was blood. The bases are TGCAGTGCTAGAGATCGAGGACAGAGGTGGGAGACCCAGTACTTC. This translates into CSARDRGQRWETQYF.